This is a list of T cell receptor beta chains from one sample in a study of shared clonotypes between healthy human individuals. Profiled with immunoSEQ multiplex PCR; TCRdb holds only in-frame clones, not every one. The sample has about 750,000 clones; 80% to 95% are singletons. The sequenced material came from naive CD8+ T cells sorted from blood. These receptors all stem from a man aged 25-45 years in good health. CDR3s include the opening cysteine and the closing phenylalanine or tryptophan. Each record gives: V gene, D gene, J gene, clone size, CDR3 DNA, CDR3 protein. D genes are given only for firm matches. A clone size is listed for some rows: how often the clone was seen (once, few, many), or a class if it is expanded.

v_gene: TRBV7-9
d_gene: -
j_gene: TRBJ2-5
abundance: -
CDR3nt: TGTGCCAGCAGCTTAGCCGGTCAAGCCCAGTACTTC
CDR3aa: CASSLAGQAQYF

v_gene: TRBV28
d_gene: -
j_gene: TRBJ2-3
abundance: -
CDR3nt: TGTGCCAGCAGTTTACGATACACAGATACGCAGTATTTT
CDR3aa: CASSLRYTDTQYF

v_gene: TRBV29-1
d_gene: TRBD2
j_gene: TRBJ2-2
abundance: -
CDR3nt: TGCAGCGTAGGACTAGCGGAGAACACCGGGGAGCTGTTTTTT
CDR3aa: CSVGLAENTGELFF

v_gene: TRBV13
d_gene: TRBD2
j_gene: TRBJ2-1
abundance: -
CDR3nt: TGTGCCAGCAGCCACCTAGCGGACCATCAGGATGAGCAGTTCTTC
CDR3aa: CASSHLADHQDEQFF

v_gene: TRBV11-2
d_gene: TRBD2
j_gene: TRBJ2-1
abundance: once
CDR3nt: TGTGCCAGCAGCTTAGGGCTAGCGGGAGGAATTGAGCAGTTCTTC
CDR3aa: CASSLGLAGGIEQFF

v_gene: TRBV2
d_gene: TRBD1
j_gene: TRBJ2-2
abundance: -
CDR3nt: TGTGCCAGCGGAACCGGGACAGCGAACACCGGGGAGCTGTTTTTT
CDR3aa: CASGTGTANTGELFF

v_gene: TRBV4-1
d_gene: TRBD1
j_gene: TRBJ2-7
abundance: -
CDR3nt: TGCGCCAGCAGCCCTGACAGGGGTCGCTCCTACGAGCAGTACTTC
CDR3aa: CASSPDRGRSYEQYF

v_gene: TRBV4-1
d_gene: -
j_gene: TRBJ2-6
abundance: -
CDR3nt: TGCGCCAGCAGCCAAGAGCCCACAGGGACTGGGGCCAACGTCCTGACTTTC
CDR3aa: CASSQEPTGTGANVLTF

v_gene: TRBV11-2
d_gene: TRBD2
j_gene: TRBJ2-1
abundance: -
CDR3nt: TGTGCCAGCAGCTCATCTAGCGGGAGCTCCTACAATGAGCAGTTCTTC
CDR3aa: CASSSSSGSSYNEQFF

v_gene: TRBV7-9
d_gene: -
j_gene: TRBJ1-1
abundance: once
CDR3nt: TGTGCCAGCAGCGGCTTAACAGGAGAGAACACTGAAGCTTTCTTT
CDR3aa: CASSGLTGENTEAFF

v_gene: TRBV11-2
d_gene: -
j_gene: TRBJ2-1
abundance: once
CDR3nt: TGTGCCAGCAGCTTAGTAGCGGTCAATGAGCAGTTCTTC
CDR3aa: CASSLVAVNEQFF

v_gene: TRBV19
d_gene: -
j_gene: TRBJ2-7
abundance: -
CDR3nt: TGTGCCAGTAGTATGTTGGGGGACGCCTACGAGCAGTACTTC
CDR3aa: CASSMLGDAYEQYF